This is a list of T cell receptor beta chains from one sample in a study of cytomegalovirus exposure and HLA in healthy donors. Only in-frame clones appear in the TCRdb table, and some are missing; sequencing was by immunoSEQ multiplex PCR. Found here are 50,000 to 65,000 clones, roughly 75% of them singletons; the top ten hold approximately 24%. The sample taken for sequencing was PBMCs. Receptors were obtained from a woman in her thirties or forties in good health and CMV-seropositive. Both conserved end residues are part of each CDR3. Each record gives: D gene, V gene, J gene, clone size, CDR3 DNA, CDR3 protein. A D gene is named only where the DNA matches it firmly. Part of the rows lack a size; the others show once, few, many or a class for expanded clones.

D: NA
V: TRBV6-5
J: TRBJ1-1
size: NA
DNA: TGTGCCAGTCGGGGGGGGAAGGCTGAAGCTTTCTTT
CDR3: CASRGGKAEAFF

D: NA
V: TRBV19
J: TRBJ2-7
size: NA
DNA: TGTGCCAGTAGAGGGCAGGGCCCCGAGCAGTACTTC
CDR3: CASRGQGPEQYF

D: NA
V: TRBV7-2
J: TRBJ1-6
size: few
DNA: TGTGCCAGCAGCTTGGACAGTCTAGAATCACCCCTCCACTTT
CDR3: CASSLDSLESPLHF

D: NA
V: TRBV6-1
J: TRBJ1-5
size: NA
DNA: TGTGCCAGCAGTGGACGGCGGGCGGTCGATCAGCCCCAGCATTTT
CDR3: CASSGRRAVDQPQHF

D: NA
V: TRBV11-2
J: TRBJ2-1
size: NA
DNA: TGTGCCAGCAGCTTCCAGGGAATCGATGAGCAGTTCTTC
CDR3: CASSFQGIDEQFF

D: NA
V: TRBV5-1
J: TRBJ1-5
size: NA
DNA: TGCGCCAGCAGCCCGGACGGACAGAGCAATCAGCCCCAGCATTTT
CDR3: CASSPDGQSNQPQHF

D: NA
V: TRBV5-6
J: TRBJ1-5
size: NA
DNA: TGTGCCAGCAGCTTAACAGGGAATCAGCCCCAGCATTTT
CDR3: CASSLTGNQPQHF

D: NA
V: TRBV28
J: TRBJ1-2
size: NA
DNA: TGTGCCAGCAGTTTACTGGGGGCGGAAGCTAACTATGGCTACACCTTC
CDR3: CASSLLGAEANYGYTF

D: NA
V: TRBV5-1
J: TRBJ1-4
size: NA
DNA: TGCGCCAGCAGCTCGGTAGGGGGAAGAGGAGAAAAACTGTTTTTT
CDR3: CASSSVGGRGEKLFF

D: TRBD1
V: TRBV7-2
J: TRBJ1-2
size: NA
DNA: TGTGCCAGCAGCGCCCGGGACAGGGGAGGAGGCTACACCTTC
CDR3: CASSARDRGGGYTF

D: NA
V: TRBV19
J: TRBJ1-3
size: NA
DNA: TGTGCCAGTAGTCTCCTCAGGGCTGGAAACACCATATATTTT
CDR3: CASSLLRAGNTIYF

D: NA
V: TRBV2
J: TRBJ1-2
size: NA
DNA: TGTGCCGGGCAGGGGTATGGCTACACCTTC
CDR3: CAGQGYGYTF

D: NA
V: TRBV29-1
J: TRBJ1-1
size: NA
DNA: TGCAGCGTAGCTTCGGTGGGGGGGCAGAACACTGAAGCTTTCTTT
CDR3: CSVASVGGQNTEAFF

D: NA
V: TRBV28
J: TRBJ1-4
size: once
DNA: TGTGCCAGCCGAACCCGGAATTTTGGGGGGGGGAATGAAAAACTGTTTTTT
CDR3: CASRTRNFGGGNEKLFF

D: TRBD1
V: TRBV4-1
J: TRBJ1-2
size: NA
DNA: TGCGCCAGCAGCCTTATCCCTGGGCAGGGGGAAAGTAACTATGGCTACACCTTC
CDR3: CASSLIPGQGESNYGYTF

D: NA
V: TRBV5-1
J: TRBJ2-7
size: NA
DNA: TGCGCCAGCAACAGGGAGCCCAATTACGAGCAGTACTTC
CDR3: CASNREPNYEQYF

D: TRBD2
V: TRBV19
J: TRBJ2-1
size: few
DNA: TGTGCCAGTAGAGTGGACGGGGGGGACGGATGGCAGTTCTTC
CDR3: CASRVDGGDGWQFF

D: NA
V: TRBV27
J: TRBJ2-4
size: NA
DNA: TGTGCCAGCAGTTCGGACGGCCTCCTAGCCAAAAACATTCAGCACTTC
CDR3: CASSSDGLLAKNIQHF

D: NA
V: TRBV12-2
J: TRBJ2-7
size: few
DNA: TGTGCAAGTCGCTTAGTGGAGTACTCTACCTACGAGCAGTACTTC
CDR3: CASRLVEYSTYEQYF

D: TRBD1
V: TRBV4-3
J: TRBJ1-4
size: NA
DNA: TGCGCCAGCAGCCGGATGGACAGGGCGAATGAAAAACTGTTTTTT
CDR3: CASSRMDRANEKLFF

D: NA
V: TRBV7-9
J: TRBJ1-2
size: NA
DNA: TGTTCCAGCAGCGTCAACAGGGCCGATGGCTACACCTTC
CDR3: CSSSVNRADGYTF

D: TRBD1
V: TRBV28
J: TRBJ1-5
size: NA
DNA: TGTGCCAGCAGTCCACGGACAGGGAGCGTGCTTAGCAATCAGCCCCAGCATTTT
CDR3: CASSPRTGSVLSNQPQHF

D: NA
V: TRBV5-6
J: TRBJ1-2
size: once
DNA: TGTGCCAGCAGCTTAGGACAGAACTATGGCTACACCTTC
CDR3: CASSLGQNYGYTF

D: TRBD1
V: TRBV7-9
J: TRBJ2-6
size: NA
DNA: TGTGCCAGCAGCTTCCGAGACAGGGGGAAGGCTGGGGCCAACGTCCTGACTTTC
CDR3: CASSFRDRGKAGANVLTF

D: TRBD1
V: TRBV6-5
J: TRBJ1-2
size: NA
DNA: TGTGCCAGCACCCGAACACAGGGGTTAGGGTATGGCTACACCTTC
CDR3: CASTRTQGLGYGYTF

D: TRBD2
V: TRBV12-5
J: TRBJ2-3
size: NA
DNA: TGTGCTAGTGGTCCGGGACTAGCGAGCACAGATACGCAGTATTTT
CDR3: CASGPGLASTDTQYF

D: NA
V: TRBV15
J: TRBJ2-3
size: NA
DNA: TGTGCCACCAGCCTAGGGGGACTATCCACAGATACGCAGTATTTT
CDR3: CATSLGGLSTDTQYF

D: TRBD1
V: TRBV7-6
J: TRBJ2-1
size: NA
DNA: TGTGCCAGCAGCTTACGAAACAGGGGGCATGAGCAGTTCTTC
CDR3: CASSLRNRGHEQFF

D: TRBD1
V: TRBV5-8
J: TRBJ1-1
size: NA
DNA: TGTGCCAGCAGCCCGAGGGGGCTGGTCACTGAAGCTTTCTTT
CDR3: CASSPRGLVTEAFF

D: TRBD2
V: TRBV6-1
J: TRBJ2-5
size: few
DNA: TGTGCCAGCAGCGGTGGGGGGGTTTATAGGGAGACCCAGTACTTC
CDR3: CASSGGGVYRETQYF

D: TRBD1
V: TRBV10-2
J: TRBJ1-1
size: NA
DNA: TGCGCCAGCACGTCGACAGGGGGGCGTTCTGAAGCTTTCTTT
CDR3: CASTSTGGRSEAFF

D: NA
V: TRBV4-2
J: TRBJ2-7
size: NA
DNA: TGTGCCAGCAGCCTGACAGGATCTAACTACGAGCAGTACTTC
CDR3: CASSLTGSNYEQYF

D: NA
V: TRBV5-1
J: TRBJ1-4
size: medium-sized
DNA: TGCGCCAGCAGCTTGGGCAGACTTAATGAAAAACTGTTTTTT
CDR3: CASSLGRLNEKLFF

D: NA
V: TRBV6-6
J: TRBJ1-2
size: NA
DNA: TGTGCCAGCAGTTACTCTCAAGGAGGGGGCTACACCTTC
CDR3: CASSYSQGGGYTF

D: TRBD2
V: TRBV19
J: TRBJ2-2
size: NA
DNA: TGTGCCAGTAGTATGAGCGGGGGGGCGGCCGGGGAGCTGTTTTTT
CDR3: CASSMSGGAAGELFF

D: TRBD1
V: TRBV7-7
J: TRBJ1-2
size: NA
DNA: TGTGCCAGCAGCTACCTTTCTCAGGGGGACAGGGGGGCCGGGCATGGCTACACCTTC
CDR3: CASSYLSQGDRGAGHGYTF

D: NA
V: TRBV27
J: TRBJ2-2
size: NA
DNA: TGTGCCAGCAGGCCCCTAAAGGGGATGAACACCGGGGAGCTGTTTTTT
CDR3: CASRPLKGMNTGELFF

D: TRBD1
V: TRBV6-5
J: TRBJ1-2
size: few
DNA: TGTGCCAGCAGGCGGACAGGGGGAGGCTACACCTTC
CDR3: CASRRTGGGYTF

D: TRBD2
V: TRBV10-3
J: TRBJ2-3
size: few
DNA: TGTGCCATCAGTTTACTAGCGGGGGACACAGATACGCAGTATTTT
CDR3: CAISLLAGDTDTQYF

D: NA
V: TRBV5-6
J: TRBJ1-1
size: few
DNA: TGTGCCAGCAGCTTGCGGACTGAAGCTTTCTTT
CDR3: CASSLRTEAFF

D: NA
V: TRBV5-8
J: TRBJ1-1
size: few
DNA: TGTGCCAGCAGCTTGTCCTGGAACACTGAAGCTTTCTTT
CDR3: CASSLSWNTEAFF

D: TRBD1
V: TRBV5-1
J: TRBJ1-4
size: NA
DNA: TGCGCCAGCGGACAGGGGTCGGGTGAAAAACTGTTTTTT
CDR3: CASGQGSGEKLFF

D: NA
V: TRBV15
J: TRBJ2-1
size: NA
DNA: TGTGCCACCAGCAGAGTACGGGGTACTCCTTACAATGAGCAGTTCTTC
CDR3: CATSRVRGTPYNEQFF

D: NA
V: TRBV4-3
J: TRBJ1-2
size: once
DNA: TGCGCCAGCAGCCAAGATTATTGGCAGAACGGCTACACCTTC
CDR3: CASSQDYWQNGYTF

D: NA
V: TRBV5-6
J: TRBJ2-3
size: NA
DNA: TGTGCCAGCAGCTTGTCAAAGTTTACGGGGGCAGATACGCAGTATTTT
CDR3: CASSLSKFTGADTQYF

D: TRBD2
V: TRBV5-4
J: TRBJ2-3
size: NA
DNA: TGTGCCAGCAGCTTGGGACTAGCGGACCCTGTAAGGGGGGATACGCAGTATTTT
CDR3: CASSLGLADPVRGDTQYF

D: NA
V: TRBV6-5
J: TRBJ1-2
size: NA
DNA: TGTGCCAGCAGTGGAGGGCGCGCTAACTATGGCTACACCTTC
CDR3: CASSGGRANYGYTF

D: NA
V: TRBV27
J: TRBJ1-1
size: NA
DNA: TGTGCCAGCAGATTGGGGGGGCGGCCTGAAGCTTTCTTT
CDR3: CASRLGGRPEAFF

D: NA
V: TRBV27
J: TRBJ2-6
size: NA
DNA: TGTGCCAGCAGCTCAGGAAAGCAGGGAATCTCTGGGGCCAACGTCCTGACTTTC
CDR3: CASSSGKQGISGANVLTF

D: NA
V: TRBV7-2
J: TRBJ2-3
size: NA
DNA: TGTGCCAGCGGGAAAGGGGGGGCCGGCACAGATACGCAGTATTTT
CDR3: CASGKGGAGTDTQYF

D: NA
V: TRBV6-1
J: TRBJ1-1
size: NA
DNA: TGTGCCAGCAGTCCCCAGCTCCGGAGAGAGCAAGCTTTCTTT
CDR3: CASSPQLRREQAFF

D: NA
V: TRBV7-7
J: TRBJ2-1
size: NA
DNA: TGTGCCAGCAGCTTAGCACAGGGAAGAGAGCAGTTCTTC
CDR3: CASSLAQGREQFF

D: TRBD1
V: TRBV19
J: TRBJ1-1
size: NA
DNA: TGTGCCAGTAGCCCTCGTAGGACAGGGAAAACTGAAGCTTTCTTT
CDR3: CASSPRRTGKTEAFF

D: TRBD1
V: TRBV15
J: TRBJ2-6
size: NA
DNA: TGTGCCACCAGCAGATTAGGTCGACAGGGGGTCTTCAAAGTGGGGGCCAACGTCCCGACTTTC
CDR3: CATSRLGRQGVFKVGANVPTF

D: TRBD2
V: TRBV19
J: TRBJ2-1
size: few
DNA: TGTGCCAGTAGTGTCTTAGCGGGGGATGAGCAGTTCTTC
CDR3: CASSVLAGDEQFF